The 17 T cell receptor beta chains below all came from one sample that was sequenced in a study of follicular helper T cells after annual influenza vaccination. Sequencing was performed with immunoSEQ multiplex PCR; in TCRdb, only in-frame clones are kept and a portion is missing. The sample lists 28,000 or so clones, more than 80% occurring once. Time point meaning: 2014-2015 season, pre-vaccination. The specimen comprised CXCR5+ CD38- circulating T follicular helper cells from blood, sampled on the day of influenza vaccination. The subset was: circulating Tfh, non-naive CD4+CXCR5+PD-1+ (ICOS+CD38+ or ICOS-CD38-). The receptors come from an adult who received the influenza vaccine.

The chain is built from TRBV6-6 and TRBJ1-1, with D maybe TRBD1 (6 bases). V was cut by 6 bases and J by 0 bases, with 14 bases left in between. The CDR3 is 15 residues long. The germline V gene has CDR1 MNHNY and CDR2 SVGAGI (reference sequence). This chain's CDR3 is CASSPSGQLNTEAFF. In DNA, the CDR3 is TGTGCCAGCAGCCCGAGCGGACAGTTGAACACTGAAGCTTTCTTT.

V and J are TRBV27 and TRBJ2-1, with 9 bases that match TRBD2. Germline V gene data show CDR1 as MNHEY and CDR2 as SMNVEV (reference sequence). The CDR3 consists of 15 residues. The trim removed 2 bases at V and 8 bases at J, leaving 7 bases unmatched. The chain's CDR3 is CASSLKAGGGDEQFF. CDR3 nucleotides: TGTGCCAGCAGTTTAAAAGCGGGAGGAGGAGATGAGCAGTTCTTC.

The chain joins TRBV28 to TRBJ2-5; 14 bases map to TRBD2. Near its end, the DNA agrees better with TRBJ2-7, so the J call may be wrong. CDR1 is MDHEN and CDR2 is SYDVKM in the germline V gene. CDR3 length equals 16 residues. The chain's CDR3 is CASSRLAGGPSSEQYF. The CDR3 DNA sequence: TGTGCCAGCAGTAGACTAGCGGGAGGGCCCTCATCCGAGCAGTACTTC.

This sequence joins TRBV6-1 and TRBJ2-1; 8 bases fit TRBD1. Unmatched junction bases numbered 4, after V lost 3 bases and J lost 3 bases. Germline loops: CDR1 MNHNS, CDR2 SASEGT. CDR3 length equals 15 residues. The CDR3 loop reads CASSETGVFYNEQFF. In DNA form, the CDR3 reads TGTGCCAGCAGTGAGACAGGGGTCTTCTACAATGAGCAGTTCTTC.

J is TRBJ2-3 and V is TRBV5-1; 9 bases agree with TRBD2. Germline V gene sequence: CDR1 SGHRS, CDR2 YFSETQ. The CDR3 totals 16 residues. J was trimmed by 2 bases and V by 6 bases; bases with no gene match: 10. The CDR3 region is CASTLILAGPTDTQYF. In DNA, the CDR3 is TGCGCCAGCACCCTAATACTAGCGGGTCCCACAGATACGCAGTATTTT.

The CDR3 region is CASSLASGELFF. The CDR3 bases are TGTGCCAGCAGCCTCGCCAGCGGGGAGCTGTTTTTT. The chain links TRBV14 to TRBJ2-2; no reliable D call. This CDR3 has 12 residues. Per germline, CDR1 SGHDN and CDR2 FVKESK. Trimming removed 4 bases from V and 7 bases from J, with 7 bases in between.

This clone was recorded only once. One end of the junction varies from germline; a read error may be responsible. The identical CDR3 is also encoded by other nucleotide sequences in the sample. The rearrangement joins TRBV6-5 to TRBJ1-6; TRBD1 agrees at 7 bases. This CDR3 comprises 15 residues. Germline-derived CDR1 and CDR2 are MNHEY and SVGAGI. CDR3 region: CASSTGASYNSPLHF. CDR3 DNA sequence: TGTGCCAGCAGCACAGGGGCATCCTATAATTCCCCCCTCCACTTT.

This clone was seen a handful of times. The chain carries TRBV27 and TRBJ1-1, with TRBD1 matching 10 bases. Germline CDR1 MNHEY, CDR2 SMNVEV (reference sequence). The CDR3 is 16 residues long. V lost 5 bases and J lost 3; bases outside the gene matches: 9. The CDR3 sequence: CASSDPGQGIYTEAFF. The CDR3 coding sequence is TGTGCCAGCAGTGATCCGGGACAGGGGATTTACACTGAAGCTTTCTTT.

The chain links TRBV6-5 to TRBJ2-7, with TRBD2 identical over 7 bases. This CDR3 has 14 residues. CDR1 and CDR2 (germline): MNHEY, SVGAGI. V lost 5 bases to trimming and J lost 6 bases; unmatched junction nucleotides: 10. The DNA for the CDR3 is TGTGCCAGCAGTCCCTGGGAGGGGTCGAGCGAGCAGTACTTC. Its protein product is CASSPWEGSSEQYF.

The chain combines TRBV4-1 with TRBJ2-6; 8 bases fit TRBD1. There are 19 residues in the CDR3. Trimming at V came to 2 bases and at J to 3 bases, leaving 12 bases not matched to a gene. The germline CDR1 and CDR2 sequences are MGHRA and YSYEKL. CDR3 in amino acids: CASSQRTLRGQGGANVLTF. CDR3 sequence (DNA): TGCGCCAGCAGCCAAAGAACTCTCAGGGGGCAGGGTGGGGCCAACGTCCTGACTTTC.

The CDR3 nucleotides read TGTGCCAGCAGCTTCCAACGCGAAGAGCAGTACTTC. Translated, it gives CASSFQREEQYF. The rearrangement uses TRBV5-6 and TRBJ2-7; D is ambiguous. CDR1 is SGHDT and CDR2 is YYEEEE in the germline V gene. The CDR3 totals 12 residues. Trimming pared 2 bases from V and 7 bases from J, leaving 10 bases between.

This clone was found once. This chain uses TRBV27 with TRBJ2-4; 10 bases are shared with TRBD1. Germline V gene data show CDR1 as MNHEY and CDR2 as SMNVEV (reference sequence). J gave up 2 bases and V 5 bases, and 6 bases lay outside the gene matches. This CDR3 region has 16 residues. The CDR3 protein is CASSRQGAGTKNIQYF. The DNA for the CDR3 is TGTGCCAGCAGTCGACAGGGGGCAGGAACCAAAAACATTCAGTACTTC.

This clone was seen more than once but under ten times. The chain has TRBV10-3 and TRBJ2-1; D might be TRBD1 (5 bases). The CDR3 has 15 amino acids. V lost 4 bases to trimming and J lost 3 bases, with 13 bases between them. Germline CDR1 is ENHRY and CDR2 is SYGVKD. CDR3 region: CAISGTGVIYNEQFF. The CDR3 nucleotides are TGTGCCATCAGTGGAACAGGTGTAATCTACAATGAGCAGTTCTTC.

The chain links TRBV6-1 to TRBJ2-1; 10 bases line up with TRBD1. This CDR3 has 14 residues. Trimming at V came to 0 bases and at J to 7 bases, leaving 0 bases not matched to a gene. The germline CDR1 and CDR2 sequences are MNHNS and SASEGT. CDR3 sequence reads: CASSEAGQGNEQFF. The CDR3 DNA reads as TGTGCCAGCAGTGAAGCGGGACAGGGGAATGAGCAGTTCTTC.

This chain uses TRBV11-2 with TRBJ2-3, with 7 nucleotides matching TRBD1. This CDR3 is 15 amino acids long. V gave up 5 bases and J gave up 4 bases; unmatched junction bases: 9. Per the germline V gene, CDR1 is SGHAT and CDR2 is FQNNGV. The CDR3 loop is CASSPQGGFPDTQYF. In DNA, the CDR3 is TGTGCCAGCAGCCCCCAAGGGGGCTTCCCAGATACGCAGTATTTT.

The genes are TRBV6-5 and TRBJ1-1; 8 nucleotides align to TRBD1. CDR1 is MNHEY, CDR2 SVGAGI, per germline. This CDR3 region has 14 residues. V shed 7 bases, J shed 5 bases, and the junction held 9 bases outside the gene matches. The CDR3 coding sequence is TGTGCCAGCACCACCTCCAGGGGGCAAACTGAAGCTTTCTTT. As protein: CASTTSRGQTEAFF.

This clone was counted a single time. The chain combines TRBV30 with TRBJ2-7; D may be TRBD1 (6 bases). The V end was cut by 7 bases, the J end by 2 bases, with 15 bases between. The CDR3 totals 13 residues. Germline V lookup: CDR1 GTSNPN, CDR2 SVGIG (reference sequence). In nucleotides, the CDR3 is TGTGCCTCCAACCGGGACACCACCTACGAGCAGTACTTC. Translation: CASNRDTTYEQYF.